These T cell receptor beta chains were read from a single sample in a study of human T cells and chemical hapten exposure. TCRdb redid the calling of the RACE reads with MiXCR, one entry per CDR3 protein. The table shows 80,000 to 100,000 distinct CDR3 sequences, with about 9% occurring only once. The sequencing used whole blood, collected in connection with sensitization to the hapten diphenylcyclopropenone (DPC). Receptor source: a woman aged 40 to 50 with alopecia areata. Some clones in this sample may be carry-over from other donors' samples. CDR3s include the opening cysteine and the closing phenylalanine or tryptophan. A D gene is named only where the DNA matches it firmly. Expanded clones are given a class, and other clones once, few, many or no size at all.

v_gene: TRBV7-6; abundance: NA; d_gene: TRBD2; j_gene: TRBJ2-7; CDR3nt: TGTGCCAGCAGCTTAGCGCTTAATACTAGCGGCAAGTACGAGCAGTACTTC; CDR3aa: CASSLALNTSGKYEQYF
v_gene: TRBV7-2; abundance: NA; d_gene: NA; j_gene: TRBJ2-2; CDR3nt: TGTGCCAGCAGCTTAGCCGGGGGGCGAGCCACCGGGGAGCTGTTTTTT; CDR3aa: CASSLAGGRATGELFF
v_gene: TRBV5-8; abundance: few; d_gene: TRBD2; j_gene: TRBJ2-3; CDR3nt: TGTGCCAGCAGCTCCGGGACTACCACTAGCACAGATACGCAGTATTTT; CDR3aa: CASSSGTTTSTDTQYF
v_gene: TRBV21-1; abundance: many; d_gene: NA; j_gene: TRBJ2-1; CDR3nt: TGTGCCAGCAGCAAGGGACAGGGGGGGATACTTACCTACAATGAGCAGTTCTTC; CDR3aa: CASSKGQGGILTYNEQFF
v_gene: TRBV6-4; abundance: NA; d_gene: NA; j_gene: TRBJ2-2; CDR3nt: TGTGCCAGCAGTGAAGGGGCAGCGAACACCGGGGAGCTGTTTTTT; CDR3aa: CASSEGAANTGELFF
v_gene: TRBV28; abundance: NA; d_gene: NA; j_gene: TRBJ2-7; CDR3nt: TGTGCCAGCAGTTTAATCGGCAGGGGCGAGCAGTACTTC; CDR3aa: CASSLIGRGEQYF
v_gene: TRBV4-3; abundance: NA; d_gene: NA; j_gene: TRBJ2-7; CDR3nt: TGCGCCAGCAGCCAAGATCCCCGGGACGAGCAGTACTTC; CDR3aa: CASSQDPRDEQYF
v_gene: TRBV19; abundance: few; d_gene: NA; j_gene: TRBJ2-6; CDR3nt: TGTGCCAGTAGTGACCAAGTCTCTGGGGCCAACGTCCTGACTTTC; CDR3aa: CASSDQVSGANVLTF
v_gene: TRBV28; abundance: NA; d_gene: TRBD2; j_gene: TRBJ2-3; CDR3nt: TGTGCCAGTCCTTCGGAGCGGGAGGCGCGCACAGATACGCAGTATTTT; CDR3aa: CASPSEREARTDTQYF
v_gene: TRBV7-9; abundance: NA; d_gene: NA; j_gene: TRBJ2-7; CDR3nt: TGTGCCAGCAGCTTACAAGGGAACTACGAGCAGTACTTC; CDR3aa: CASSLQGNYEQYF
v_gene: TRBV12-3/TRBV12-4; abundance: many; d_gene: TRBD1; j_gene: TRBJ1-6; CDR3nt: TGTGCCAGCAGTTTAGGGGACAGGGATAATTCACCCCTCCACTTT; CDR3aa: CASSLGDRDNSPLHF
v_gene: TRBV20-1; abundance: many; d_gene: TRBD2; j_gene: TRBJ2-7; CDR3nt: TGCAGCGCTAGGGTAGCGGGAGGGACGAGCGAGCAGTACTTC; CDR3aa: CSARVAGGTSEQYF
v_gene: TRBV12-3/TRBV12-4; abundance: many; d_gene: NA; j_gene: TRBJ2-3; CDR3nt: TGTGCCAGCAGTTGGTTGAAGCCCACAGATACGCAGTATTTT; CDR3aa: CASSWLKPTDTQYF
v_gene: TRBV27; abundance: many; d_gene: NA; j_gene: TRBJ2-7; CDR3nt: TGTGCCAGCAGTTCCCTGGGGGTTCGGGGCCCCTCGAATGAGCAGTACTTC; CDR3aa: CASSSLGVRGPSNEQYF
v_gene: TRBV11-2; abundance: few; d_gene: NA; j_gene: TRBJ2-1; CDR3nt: TGTGCCAGCAGCTTAGGGCAGGGGCGCTACAATGAGCAGTTCTTC; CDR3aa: CASSLGQGRYNEQFF
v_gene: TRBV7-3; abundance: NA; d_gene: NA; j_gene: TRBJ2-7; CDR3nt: TGTGCCAGCAGCTCGGGTCGCGGCGAGCAGTACTTC; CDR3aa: CASSSGRGEQYF
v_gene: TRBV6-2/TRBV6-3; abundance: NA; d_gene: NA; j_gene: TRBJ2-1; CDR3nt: TGTGCCAGCAGTTATAAGGGGGGTATGTACAATGAGCAGTTCTTC; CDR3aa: CASSYKGGMYNEQFF
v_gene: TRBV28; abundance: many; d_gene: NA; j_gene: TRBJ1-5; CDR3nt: TGTGCCACCCAGGAGTGGCGAAATCAGCCCCAGCATTTT; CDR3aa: CATQEWRNQPQHF
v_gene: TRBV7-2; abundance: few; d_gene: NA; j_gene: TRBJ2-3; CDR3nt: TGTGCCAGCAGCTTAGTGCGTGGGAGGCCGTCTTATTTT; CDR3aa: CASSLVRGRPSYF
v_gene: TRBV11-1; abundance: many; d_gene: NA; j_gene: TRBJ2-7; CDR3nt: TGTGCCAGCTGCCGGGACATCAACTCCTACGAGCAGTACTTC; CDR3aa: CASCRDINSYEQYF